This T cell receptor beta chain appears in the sequencing data of a study of CD8 T cells in ankylosing spondylitis. This clonotype was seen a handful of times. Its matching antigen is unknown. MiXCR was run by TCRdb on the 5' RACE reads, yielding one entry per CDR3 protein. The repertoire has more than 200,000 distinct CDR3 sequences, about 24% of them found once; the top ten carry 0.61%. CDR1 SGHRS and CDR2 YFSETQ come from the germline V gene. The CDR3 has 13 residues. Trimming shortened V by 5 bases and J by 4 bases, and 12 bases separated the two germline ends. Study conclusions and caveats: With a CD8+ phenotype, disease-linked clones were relatively rare in peripheral blood. Certain motif variants had earlier been reported in reactive arthritis synovial fluid and blood. Among TCR beta sequences, a motif of eight or nine highly homologous variants appeared characteristic of ankylosing spondylitis blood. Disease-linked clones reportedly concentrated significantly in matched ankylosing spondylitis synovial fluid.

The source material was blood, either unsorted or a sorted T cell fraction (not recorded which). The source of this sequence is a male donor with ankylosing spondylitis or in good health (not recorded which). The chain uses TRBV5-1 and TRBJ2-5; tentative D call: TRBD2 (5 bases). The CDR3 bases are TGCGCCAGCAGTCGGCCAGAGGGAGAGACCCAGTACTTC. This translates into CASSRPEGETQYF.